This T cell receptor beta chain was sequenced during a study of molecular identifiers for immune sequencing clone quantification. TCRdb passed the PCR reads through MiXCR, listing each CDR3 protein once. Among approximately 670,000 distinct CDR3 sequences listed, 15% to 20% were seen once. In its sample, this clonotype was seen a few times. The sequence came from a human donor in good health. Some libraries in this study had Jurkat cell RNA spiked in. Input material: naive CD8+ T cells from blood, with Jurkat cell RNA spiked in. Subset indicated: FACS-sorted CD8+CD4-CCR7+CD45RA+ naive T cells.

The CDR3 protein is CASSLGLAGSYNEQFF. In DNA, the CDR3 is TGTGCCAGCAGCTTAGGGCTAGCGGGAAGCTACAATGAGCAGTTCTTC. The gene calls are TRBV7-2 and TRBJ2-1, with 9 bases that match TRBD2. The germline V gene encodes CDR1 SGHTA and CDR2 FQGNSA. V trimming: 1 base; J trimming: 3 bases; junction bases outside the gene matches: 4. The CDR3 has 16 residues.